Below, 16 T cell receptor beta chains from the same sample are listed, as sequenced in a study of Ad26.COV2.S vaccination and SARS-CoV-2 variants. Noted treatment: roughly 18 received Ad26.COV2.S at low or high dose, single or two shots; 5 received placebo; per-sample allocation not given. Sampling took place 63 days after the first vaccine or placebo injection. TCRdb's table, derived via immunoSEQ multiplex PCR, lists solely in-frame clones and lacks some. The sample includes a few hundred thousand clones, around nine tenths of them seen just once. Source: peripheral blood, taken in a trial of Ad26.COV2.S vaccine versus placebo. The receptors come from a person between 18 and 65 years old who received the Ad26.COV2.S COVID-19 vaccine or a placebo.

The chain combines TRBV5-1 with TRBJ1-3; maybe TRBD1 (5 bases). This CDR3 is 15 amino acids long. Germline V gives CDR1 SGHRS, CDR2 YFSETQ. V lost 5 bases, J lost 0 bases, and 12 bases lay in between. CDR3 DNA: TGCGCCAGCAGGGCCTCAGGGAGCTCTGGAAACACCATATATTTT. It codes for CASRASGSSGNTIYF.

The rearrangement links TRBV27 to TRBJ1-5; D is possibly TRBD1 (5 bases). Between the trimmed V and J ends, which lost 6 bases and 2 bases, there was a span of 20 bases. The CDR3 has 17 residues. In germline, CDR1 is MNHEY, CDR2 SMNVEV (reference sequence). This CDR3 is CASRARDGFRGNQPQHF. CDR3 DNA sequence: TGTGCCAGCAGAGCGAGGGACGGCTTCAGGGGCAATCAGCCCCAGCATTTT.

This clone showed up just a few times. The genes are TRBV4-3 and TRBJ1-1, with D hard to call. V was clipped by 2 bases and J by 2 bases, with 6 bases between them. Germline CDR1 is LGHNA and CDR2 is YSLEER. This CDR3 has 13 amino acids. CDR3 DNA sequence: TGCGCCAGCAGCCAACTGGGAAACACTGAAGCTTTCTTT. It is translated as CASSQLGNTEAFF.

Of note for this clone: Other DNA sequences within the sample encode an identical CDR3. This rearrangement joins TRBV30 to TRBJ1-2; tentative D call: TRBD1 (6 bases). The V and J ends lost 3 bases and 5 bases respectively, with 10 bases between them. The CDR3 spans 12 residues. Germline V gene sequence: CDR1 GTSNPN, CDR2 SVGIG (reference sequence). CDR3: CAWSRQGYGYTF. The CDR3 coding sequence is TGTGCCTGGAGCCGGCAGGGGTATGGCTACACCTTC.

This clone has only a few counts. The chain uses TRBV13 and TRBJ1-2; 11 positions agree with TRBD1. CDR3 length: 14 amino acids. After removal of 3 bases from V and 4 bases from J, the junction contained 1 base not matched to a gene. Germline CDR1 is PRHDT and CDR2 is FYEKMQ (reference sequence). CDR3 sequence (DNA): TGTGCCAGCAGCTTGGGGACAGGGGGCTATGGCTACACCTTC. Amino acid sequence: CASSLGTGGYGYTF.

This chain links TRBV7-2 with TRBJ2-1, with TRBD2 matching 8 bases. CDR1 SGHTA and CDR2 FQGNSA come from the germline V gene. The CDR3 contains 14 residues. The junction had 4 bases not matched to a gene; V was cut back by 2 bases and J by 7 bases. The DNA of the CDR3 is TGTGCCAGCAGCTTAATCCTAGCGGGTAATGAGCAGTTCTTC. Protein product: CASSLILAGNEQFF.

This clone was seen only once. The rearrangement uses TRBV5-1 and TRBJ2-3; D is ambiguous. Trimming left V 4 bases short and J 6 bases short, with 9 bases between. Germline loops: CDR1 SGHRS, CDR2 YFSETQ. The length of the CDR3 is 12 residues. The CDR3 reads CASSLLPDTQYF. DNA of the CDR3: TGCGCCAGCAGCCTGCTTCCCGATACGCAGTATTTT.

This chain joins TRBV7-2 and TRBJ1-2; D gene uncertain. Germline CDR1 SGHTA, CDR2 FQGNSA. The CDR3 sequence is 13 residues long. V shed 2 bases and J shed 4 bases, with 8 bases lying between them. The CDR3: CASSLWDSYGYTF. The CDR3 nucleotides read TGTGCCAGCAGCTTATGGGATAGCTATGGCTACACCTTC.

The rearrangement joins TRBV18 to TRBJ2-3; 8 nucleotides match TRBD2. From germline, CDR1 is KGHSH and CDR2 LQKENI. The CDR3 covers 15 residues. J gave up 6 bases and V 6 bases, and 11 bases lay outside the gene matches. This CDR3 reads CASSTTGTSADTQYF. The CDR3, as DNA: TGTGCCAGCTCGACAACCGGGACTAGTGCGGATACGCAGTATTTT.

The rearrangement uses TRBV5-6 and TRBJ1-1; D call uncertain. Per the germline V gene, CDR1 is SGHDT and CDR2 is YYEEEE. The CDR3 is made up of 13 amino acids. Trimming removed 0 bases from V and 2 bases from J, with 5 bases in between. This CDR3 is CASSLGANTEAFF. DNA of the CDR3: TGTGCCAGCAGCTTGGGGGCAAACACTGAAGCTTTCTTT. Drawing the rest from reference TRBV5-6 and TRBJ1-1, the complete variable domain is DAGVTQSPTHLIKTRGQQVTLRCSPKSGHDTVSWYQQALGQGPQFIFQYYEEEERQRGNFPDRFSGHQFPNYSSELNVNALLLGDSALYLCASSLGANTEAFFGQGTRLTVV.

The chain joins TRBV11-3 to TRBJ2-2; possibly TRBD1 for D (6 bases). With 5 bases removed from V and 5 bases from J, the gap between germline ends came to 18 bases. This CDR3 has 16 residues. Germline CDR1 reads SGHNT; CDR2 reads YENEEA. DNA of the CDR3: TGTGCCAGCAGCCATCTGACGATAAGGGGGACCGGGGAGCTGTTTTTT. This codes for CASSHLTIRGTGELFF.

The V gene is TRBV7-3, the J gene TRBJ2-3; TRBD1 agrees at 7 bases. CDR1 SGHTA and CDR2 FQGTGA come from the germline V gene. This CDR3 contains 16 residues. J lost 0 bases, V lost 5 bases, and 8 bases had no gene match. CDR3 sequence: CASSMLTGSSTDTQYF. The CDR3 nucleotides are TGTGCCAGCAGCATGTTGACAGGGTCTAGCACAGATACGCAGTATTTT.

The chain employs TRBV5-1 and TRBJ2-1; tentative D call: TRBD2 (6 bases). There are 15 residues in the CDR3. V lost 4 bases, J lost 16 bases, and 27 bases lay in between. CDR1 SGHRS and CDR2 YFSETQ come from the germline V gene. CDR3 in amino acids: CASSTSEAGTPGKFF. The CDR3 DNA follows: TGCGCCAGCAGCACCTCAGAGGCGGGAACCCCAGGGAAATTCTTC. The full variable domain, completed using reference TRBV5-1 and TRBJ2-1, is KAGVTQTPRYLIKTRGQQVTLSCSPISGHRSVSWYQQTPGQGLQFLFEYFSETQRNKGNFPGRFSGRQFSNSRSEMNVSTLELGDSALYLCASSTSEAGTPGKFFGPGTRLTVL.

The genes are TRBV19 and TRBJ2-1; 14 nucleotides match TRBD2. J lost 7 bases, V lost 7 bases, and 6 bases had no gene match. CDR1 LNHDA and CDR2 SQIVND come from the germline V gene (reference sequence). The CDR3 consists of 15 residues. CDR3 DNA sequence: TGTGCCAGTACCGGGACTAGCGGGAGATGGAATGAGCAGTTCTTC. It specifies CASTGTSGRWNEQFF. Filled out from reference TRBV19 and TRBJ2-1, the complete variable domain reads DGGITQSPKYLFRKEGQNVTLSCEQNLNHDAMYWYRQDPGQGLRLIYYSQIVNDFQKGDIAEGYSVSREKKESFPLTVTSAQKNPTAFYLCASTGTSGRWNEQFFGPGTRLTVL.

This clone was seen a few times. The chain joins TRBV6-5 to TRBJ1-1, with a tentative D call TRBD1 (5 bases). Looked up from germline, CDR1 is MNHEY and CDR2 is SVGAGI. CDR3 size: 12 residues. V lost 10 bases, J lost 10 bases, and 19 bases lay in between. The CDR3 loop reads CATLWDRRLAFF. CDR3 DNA: TGTGCCACTTTATGGGACCGCAGATTAGCTTTCTTT.

This chain links TRBV7-9 with TRBJ2-7; no firm D call. Germline V lookup: CDR1 SEHNR, CDR2 FQNEAQ (reference sequence). The CDR3 contains 13 residues. Trimming shortened V by 2 bases and J by 5 bases, and 10 bases separated the two germline ends. The CDR3 here is CASSLSKGHEQYF. The CDR3 DNA reads as TGTGCCAGCAGCTTATCGAAGGGTCACGAGCAGTACTTC.